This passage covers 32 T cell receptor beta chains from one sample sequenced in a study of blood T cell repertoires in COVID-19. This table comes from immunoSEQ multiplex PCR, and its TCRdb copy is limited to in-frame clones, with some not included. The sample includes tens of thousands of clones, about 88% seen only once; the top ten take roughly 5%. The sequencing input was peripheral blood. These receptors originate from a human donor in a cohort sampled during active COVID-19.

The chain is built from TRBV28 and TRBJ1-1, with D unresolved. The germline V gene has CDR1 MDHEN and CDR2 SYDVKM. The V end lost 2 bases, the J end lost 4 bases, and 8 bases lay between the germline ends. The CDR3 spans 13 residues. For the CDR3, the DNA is TGTGCCAGCAGTTTACTGGGAGGCACTGAAGCTTTCTTT. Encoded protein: CASSLLGGTEAFF.

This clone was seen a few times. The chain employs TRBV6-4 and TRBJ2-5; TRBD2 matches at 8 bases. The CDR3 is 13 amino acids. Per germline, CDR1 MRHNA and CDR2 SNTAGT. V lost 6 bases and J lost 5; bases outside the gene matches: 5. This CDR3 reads CASSATSVETQYF. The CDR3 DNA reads TGTGCCAGCAGCGCGACTAGCGTGGAGACCCAGTACTTC.

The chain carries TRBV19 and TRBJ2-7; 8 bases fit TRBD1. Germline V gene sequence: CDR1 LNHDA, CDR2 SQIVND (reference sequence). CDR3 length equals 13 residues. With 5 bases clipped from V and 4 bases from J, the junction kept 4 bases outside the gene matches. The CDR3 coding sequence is TGTGCCAGTAGTGAGAGGACAGGGTACGAGCAGTACTTC. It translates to CASSERTGYEQYF.

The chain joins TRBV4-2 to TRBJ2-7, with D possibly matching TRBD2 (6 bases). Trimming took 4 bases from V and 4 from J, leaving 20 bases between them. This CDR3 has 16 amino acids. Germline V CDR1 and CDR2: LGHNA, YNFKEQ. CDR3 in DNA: TGTGCCAGCAGCCGGGCCCTTGGAGGGCCTGGGTACGAGCAGTACTTC. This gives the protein CASSRALGGPGYEQYF.

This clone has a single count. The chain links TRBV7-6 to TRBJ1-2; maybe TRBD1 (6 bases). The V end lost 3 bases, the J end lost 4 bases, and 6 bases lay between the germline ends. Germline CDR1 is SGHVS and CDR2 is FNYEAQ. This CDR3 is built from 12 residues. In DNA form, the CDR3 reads TGTGCCAGCAGCTTGACAGGCTATGGCTACACCTTC. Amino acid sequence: CASSLTGYGYTF.

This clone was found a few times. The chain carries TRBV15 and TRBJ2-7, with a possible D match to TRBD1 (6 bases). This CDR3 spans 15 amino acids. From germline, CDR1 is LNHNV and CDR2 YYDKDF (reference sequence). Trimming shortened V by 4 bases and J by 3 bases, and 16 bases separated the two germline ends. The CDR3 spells CATSIIQGQGYEQYF. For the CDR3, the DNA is TGTGCCACCAGCATAATACAGGGCCAAGGCTACGAGCAGTACTTC. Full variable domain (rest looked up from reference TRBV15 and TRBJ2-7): DAMVIQNPRYQVTQFGKPVTLSCSQTLNHNVMYWYQQKSSQAPKLLFHYYDKDFNNEADTPDNFQSRRPNTSFCFLDIRSPGLGDTAMYLCATSIIQGQGYEQYFGPGTRLTVT.

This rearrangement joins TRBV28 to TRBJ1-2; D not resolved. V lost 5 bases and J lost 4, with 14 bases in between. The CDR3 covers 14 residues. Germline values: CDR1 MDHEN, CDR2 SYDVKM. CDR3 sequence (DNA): TGTGCCAGCAGTCCCGGCGGCCCCCTCTATGGCTACACCTTC. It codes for CASSPGGPLYGYTF.

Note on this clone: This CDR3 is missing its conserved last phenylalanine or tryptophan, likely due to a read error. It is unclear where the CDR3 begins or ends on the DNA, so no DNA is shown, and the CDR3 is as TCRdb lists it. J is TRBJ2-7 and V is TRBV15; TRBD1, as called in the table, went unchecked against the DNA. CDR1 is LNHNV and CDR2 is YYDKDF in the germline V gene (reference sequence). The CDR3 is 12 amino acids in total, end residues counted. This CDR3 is CATSPNRRTFFL.

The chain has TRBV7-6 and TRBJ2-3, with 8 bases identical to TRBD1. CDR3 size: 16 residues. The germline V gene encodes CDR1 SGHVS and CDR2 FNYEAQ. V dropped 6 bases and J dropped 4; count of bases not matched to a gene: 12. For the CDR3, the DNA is TGTGCCAGCAGTACCACTGACAGGGGAGCGGCAGATACGCAGTATTTT. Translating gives CASSTTDRGAADTQYF. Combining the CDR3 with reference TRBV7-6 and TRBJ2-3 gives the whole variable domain GAGVSQSPRYKVTKRGQDVALRCDPISGHVSLYWYRQALGQGPEFLTYFNYEAQQDKSGLPNDRFSAERPEGSISTLTIQRTEQRDSAMYRCASSTTDRGAADTQYFGPGTRLTVL.

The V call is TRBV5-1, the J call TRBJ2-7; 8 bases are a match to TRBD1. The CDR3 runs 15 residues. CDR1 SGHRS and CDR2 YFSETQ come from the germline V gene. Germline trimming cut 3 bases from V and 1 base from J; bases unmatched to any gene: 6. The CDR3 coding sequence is TGCGCCAGCAGCTGGGGACAGGTTCAATCCTACGAGCAGTACTTC. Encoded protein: CASSWGQVQSYEQYF.

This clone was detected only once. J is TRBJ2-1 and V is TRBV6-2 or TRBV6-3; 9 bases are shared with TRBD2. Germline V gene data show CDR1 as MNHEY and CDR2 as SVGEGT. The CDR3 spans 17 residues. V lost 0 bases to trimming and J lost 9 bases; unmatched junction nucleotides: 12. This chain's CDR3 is CASSYSRTREGLGEQFF. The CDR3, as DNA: TGTGCCAGCAGTTACTCGAGAACGCGGGAGGGCCTTGGTGAGCAGTTCTTC.

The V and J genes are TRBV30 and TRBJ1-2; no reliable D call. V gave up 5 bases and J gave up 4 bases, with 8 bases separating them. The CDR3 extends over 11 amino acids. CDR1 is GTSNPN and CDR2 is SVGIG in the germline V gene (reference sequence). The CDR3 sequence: CAWFVGYGYTF. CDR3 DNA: TGTGCCTGGTTTGTCGGCTATGGCTACACCTTC.

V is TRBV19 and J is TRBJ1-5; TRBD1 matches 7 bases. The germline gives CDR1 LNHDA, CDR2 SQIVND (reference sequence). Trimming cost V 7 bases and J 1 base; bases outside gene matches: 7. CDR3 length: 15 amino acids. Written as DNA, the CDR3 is TGTGCCAGTATACTCCAGGGGGGAAGCAATCAGCCCCAGCATTTT. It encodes CASILQGGSNQPQHF.

The CDR3 DNA is TGTGCCAGCAATAGCGGGAGTATCGGCTACGAGCAGTACTTC. As protein: CASNSGSIGYEQYF. V is TRBV28 and J is TRBJ2-7; 9 nucleotides match TRBD2. Trimming cost V 7 bases and J 3 bases; bases outside gene matches: 7. CDR1 MDHEN and CDR2 SYDVKM come from the germline V gene. The CDR3 has 14 amino acids. The variable domain in full, with the rest retrieved from reference TRBV28 and TRBJ2-7, is DVKVTQSSRYLVKRTGEKVFLECVQDMDHENMFWYRQDPGLGLRLIYFSYDVKMKEKGDIPEGYSVSREKKERFSLILESASTNQTSMYLCASNSGSIGYEQYFGPGTRLTVT.

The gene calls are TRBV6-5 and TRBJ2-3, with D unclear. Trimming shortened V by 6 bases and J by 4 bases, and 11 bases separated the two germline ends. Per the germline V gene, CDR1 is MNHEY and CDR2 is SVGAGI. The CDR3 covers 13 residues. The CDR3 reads CASSYRVSDTQYF. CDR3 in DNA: TGTGCCAGCAGCTACAGAGTCTCAGATACGCAGTATTTT.

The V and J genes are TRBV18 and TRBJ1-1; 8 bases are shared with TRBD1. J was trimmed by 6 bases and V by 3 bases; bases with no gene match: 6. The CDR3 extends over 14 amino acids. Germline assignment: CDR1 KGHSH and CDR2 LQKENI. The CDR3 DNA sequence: TGTGCCAGCTCACCTTTGGACAGGGACTCTGAAGCTTTCTTT. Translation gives CASSPLDRDSEAFF.

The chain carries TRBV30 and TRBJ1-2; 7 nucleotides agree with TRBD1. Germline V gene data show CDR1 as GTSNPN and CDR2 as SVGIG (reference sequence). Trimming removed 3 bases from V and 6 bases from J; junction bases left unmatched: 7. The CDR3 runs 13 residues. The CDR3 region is CAWRAGGTDGYTF. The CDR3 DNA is TGTGCCTGGAGGGCAGGGGGAACTGATGGCTACACCTTC. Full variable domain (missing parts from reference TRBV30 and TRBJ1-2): SQTIHQWPATLVQPVGSPLSLECTVEGTSNPNLYWYRQAAGRGLQLLFYSVGIGQISSEVPQNLSASRPQDRQFILSSKKLLLSDSGFYLCAWRAGGTDGYTFGSGTRLTVV.

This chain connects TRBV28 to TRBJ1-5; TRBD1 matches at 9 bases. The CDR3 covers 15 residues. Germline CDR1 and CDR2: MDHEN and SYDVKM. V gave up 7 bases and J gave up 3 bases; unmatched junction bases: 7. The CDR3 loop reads CASTRGQGNNQPQHF. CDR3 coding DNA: TGTGCCAGCACCCGGGGACAGGGCAACAATCAGCCCCAGCATTTT.

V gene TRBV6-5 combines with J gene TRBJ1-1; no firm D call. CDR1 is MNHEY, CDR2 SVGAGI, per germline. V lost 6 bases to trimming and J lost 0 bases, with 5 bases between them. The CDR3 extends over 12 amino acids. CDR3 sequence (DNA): TGTGCCAGCAGCCTCGTGAACACTGAAGCTTTCTTT. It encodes CASSLVNTEAFF.

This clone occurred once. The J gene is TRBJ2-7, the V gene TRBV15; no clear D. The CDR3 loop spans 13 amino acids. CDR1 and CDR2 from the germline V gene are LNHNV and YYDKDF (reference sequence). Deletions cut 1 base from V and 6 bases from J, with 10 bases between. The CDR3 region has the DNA TGTGCCACCAGCAGAGTAGGCGGTGCCGAGCAGTACTTC. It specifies CATSRVGGAEQYF.

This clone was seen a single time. The CDR3 DNA reads as TGTGCCACCAGTGATTCCGGGAGATACACAGATACGCAGTATTTT. This translates into CATSDSGRYTDTQYF. The V and J genes are TRBV24-1 and TRBJ2-3; D is perhaps TRBD2 (6 bases). CDR1 and CDR2 (germline): KGHDR, SFDVKD. This CDR3 region has 15 residues. Trimming stripped 2 bases from V and 2 bases from J, with 10 bases between.

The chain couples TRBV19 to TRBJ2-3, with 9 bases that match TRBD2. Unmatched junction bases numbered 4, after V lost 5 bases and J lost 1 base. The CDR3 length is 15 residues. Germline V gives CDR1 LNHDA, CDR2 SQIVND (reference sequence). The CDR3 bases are TGTGCCAGTAGTGTATGGACTAGCGGCACAGATACGCAGTATTTT. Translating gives CASSVWTSGTDTQYF.

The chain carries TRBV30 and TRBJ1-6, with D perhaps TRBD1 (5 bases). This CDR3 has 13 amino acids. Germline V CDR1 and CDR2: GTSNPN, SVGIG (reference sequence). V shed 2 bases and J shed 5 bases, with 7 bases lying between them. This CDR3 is CAWSTQDNSPLHF. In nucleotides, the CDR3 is TGTGCCTGGAGTACACAGGATAATTCACCCCTCCACTTT.

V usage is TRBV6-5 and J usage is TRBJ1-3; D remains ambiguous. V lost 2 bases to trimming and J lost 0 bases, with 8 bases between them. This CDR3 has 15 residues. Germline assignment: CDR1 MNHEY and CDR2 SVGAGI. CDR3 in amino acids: CASSYRASSGNTIYF. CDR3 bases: TGTGCCAGCAGTTACAGAGCGAGCTCTGGAAACACCATATATTTT.

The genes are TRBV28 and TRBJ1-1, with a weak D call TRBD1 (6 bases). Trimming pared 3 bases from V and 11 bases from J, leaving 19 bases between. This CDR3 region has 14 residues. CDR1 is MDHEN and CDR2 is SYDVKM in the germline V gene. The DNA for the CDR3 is TGTGCCAGCAGTTTGGGGAGGGGGACCTTAGGGGCTTTCTTT. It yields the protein CASSLGRGTLGAFF.

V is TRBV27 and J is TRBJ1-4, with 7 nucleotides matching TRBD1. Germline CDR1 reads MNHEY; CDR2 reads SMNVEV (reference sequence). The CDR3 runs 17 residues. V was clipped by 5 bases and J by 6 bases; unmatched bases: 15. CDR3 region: CASSPLRVGGTHEKLFF. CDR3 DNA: TGTGCCAGCAGTCCCCTCCGTGTAGGGGGCACTCATGAAAAACTGTTTTTT.

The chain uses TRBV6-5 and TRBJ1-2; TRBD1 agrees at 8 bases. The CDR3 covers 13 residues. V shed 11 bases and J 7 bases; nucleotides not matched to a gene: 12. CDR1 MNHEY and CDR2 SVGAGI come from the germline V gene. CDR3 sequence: CASLGAGGVGYTF. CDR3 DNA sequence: TGTGCCTCCTTAGGTGCAGGGGGCGTTGGCTACACCTTC.

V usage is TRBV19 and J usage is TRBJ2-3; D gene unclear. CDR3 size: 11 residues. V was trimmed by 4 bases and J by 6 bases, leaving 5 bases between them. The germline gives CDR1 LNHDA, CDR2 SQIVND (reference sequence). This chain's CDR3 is CASSTRDTQYF. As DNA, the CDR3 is TGTGCCAGTAGTACTAGGGATACGCAGTATTTT.

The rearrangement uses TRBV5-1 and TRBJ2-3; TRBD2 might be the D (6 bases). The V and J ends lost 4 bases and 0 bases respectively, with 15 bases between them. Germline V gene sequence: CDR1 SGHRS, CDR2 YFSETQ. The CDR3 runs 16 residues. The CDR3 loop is CASSLYGTYSTDTQYF. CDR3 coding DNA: TGCGCCAGCAGCCTATACGGGACTTATAGCACAGATACGCAGTATTTT.

The CDR3 sequence is CASADSGWTNNEQFF. CDR3 coding DNA: TGTGCCAGCGCTGACAGCGGGTGGACAAACAATGAGCAGTTCTTC. This chain joins TRBV4-2 and TRBJ2-1, with D tentatively TRBD2 (6 bases). The V and J ends lost 8 bases and 5 bases respectively, with 19 bases between them. CDR3 length: 15 amino acids. Germline assignment: CDR1 LGHNA and CDR2 YNFKEQ.

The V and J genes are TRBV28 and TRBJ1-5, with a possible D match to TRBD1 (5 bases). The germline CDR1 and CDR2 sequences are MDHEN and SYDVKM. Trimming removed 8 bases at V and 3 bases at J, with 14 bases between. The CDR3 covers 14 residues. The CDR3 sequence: CASVYDRLNQPQHF. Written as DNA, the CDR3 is TGTGCCAGCGTTTACGACAGACTCAATCAGCCCCAGCATTTT.

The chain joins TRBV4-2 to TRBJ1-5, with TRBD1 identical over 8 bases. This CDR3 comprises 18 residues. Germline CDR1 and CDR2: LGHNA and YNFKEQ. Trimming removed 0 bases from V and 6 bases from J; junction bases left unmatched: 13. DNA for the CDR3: TGTGCCAGCAGCCAAGATCCCCCGGGTCAGGGGGCCTCTCAGCCCCAGCATTTT. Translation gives CASSQDPPGQGASQPQHF.